This T cell receptor beta chain was sequenced for a study of T-cell reconstitution after alpha-beta-depleted transplantation in children. This clonotype came up a few times. Its antigen is not identified. For TCRbeta, the library was prepared with unique molecular identifiers. TCRdb reprocessed the PCR reads with MiXCR, giving one entry per CDR3 protein. This table has around 130,000 distinct CDR3 sequences, about a tenth appearing once. V lost 6 bases, J lost 6 bases, and 15 bases lay in between. This CDR3 has 14 residues. Germline CDR1 reads LNHNV; CDR2 reads YYDKDF (reference sequence). Regarding the study as a whole: Alpha-beta T cells present about two months after transplant were reported to originate from several hundred expanded graft clones.

The chain joins TRBV15 to TRBJ1-5, with D perhaps TRBD1 (5 bases). The material was PBMCs, mostly from graft donor cells, obtained 180 days after TCRalphabeta/CD19-depleted stem cell transplant. This clonotype originated in a girl less than two years old who had a stem cell transplant for combined immunodeficiency, so the T cells may come from the graft donor. CDR3 in amino acids: CATSPRVASQPQHF. In nucleotides, the CDR3 is TGTGCCACCAGTCCCAGGGTTGCAAGTCAGCCCCAGCATTTT. Looking up the rest from reference TRBV15 and TRBJ1-5 gives the full variable domain: DAMVIQNPRYQVTQFGKPVTLSCSQTLNHNVMYWYQQKSSQAPKLLFHYYDKDFNNEADTPDNFQSRRPNTSFCFLDIRSPGLGDTAMYLCATSPRVASQPQHFGDGTRLSIL.